This TCR beta chain came from a study of blood T cells in healthy people across ages. The length of the CDR3 is 15 residues. V was pared by 0 bases and J by 3 bases, with 3 bases of the junction left unmatched. Primers used in a second PCR of about 6 to 11 cycles were a sample-barcoded 5' primer and a J-beta primer mix. Via MiXCR, TCRdb re-called the 5' RACE reads, giving one row per CDR3 protein. The sample shows hundreds of thousands of distinct CDR3 sequences, roughly 44% of them seen only once. The table lists this clonotype with a few counts. This TCR was recovered from a man in his 60s in good health. The rearrangement links TRBV12-3 or TRBV12-4 to TRBJ1-1; 8 bases agree with TRBD1. The sequenced sample consisted of blood. This chain's CDR3 is CASSLADRVYTEAFF. As DNA, the CDR3 is TGTGCCAGCAGTTTAGCGGACAGGGTCTACACTGAAGCTTTCTTT.